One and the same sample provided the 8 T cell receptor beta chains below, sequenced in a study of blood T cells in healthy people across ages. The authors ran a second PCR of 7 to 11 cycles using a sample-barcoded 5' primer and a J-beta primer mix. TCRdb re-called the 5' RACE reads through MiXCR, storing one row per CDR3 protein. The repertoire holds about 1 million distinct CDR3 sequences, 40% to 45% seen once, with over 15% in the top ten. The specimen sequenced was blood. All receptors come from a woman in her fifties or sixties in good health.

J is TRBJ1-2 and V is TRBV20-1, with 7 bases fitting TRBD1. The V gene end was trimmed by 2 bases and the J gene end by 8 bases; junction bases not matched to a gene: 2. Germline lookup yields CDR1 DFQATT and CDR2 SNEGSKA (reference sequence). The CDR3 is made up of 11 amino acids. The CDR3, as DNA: TGCAGTGCTAGACAGGGGGACGGCTACACCTTC. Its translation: CSARQGDGYTF.

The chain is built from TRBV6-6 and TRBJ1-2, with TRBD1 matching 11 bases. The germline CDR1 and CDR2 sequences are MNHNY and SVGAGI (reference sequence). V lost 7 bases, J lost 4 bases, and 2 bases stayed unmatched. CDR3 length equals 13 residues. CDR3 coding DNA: TGTGCCAGCACCGGGACAGGGGGCTATGGCTACACCTTC. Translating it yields CASTGTGGYGYTF.

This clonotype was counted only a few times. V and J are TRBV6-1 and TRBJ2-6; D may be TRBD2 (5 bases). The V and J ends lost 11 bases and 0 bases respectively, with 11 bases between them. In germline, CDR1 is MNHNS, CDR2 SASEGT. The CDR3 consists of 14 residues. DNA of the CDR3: TGTGCCGGACGAGGGATCTCTGGGGCCAACGTCCTGACTTTC. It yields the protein CAGRGISGANVLTF.

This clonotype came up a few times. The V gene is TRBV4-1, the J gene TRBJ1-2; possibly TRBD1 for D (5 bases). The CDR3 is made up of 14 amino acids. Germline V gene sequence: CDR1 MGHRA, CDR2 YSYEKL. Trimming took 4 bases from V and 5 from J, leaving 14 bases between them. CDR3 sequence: CASSPGGGGYGYTF. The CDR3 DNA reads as TGCGCCAGCAGCCCAGGCGGGGGAGGATATGGCTACACCTTC.

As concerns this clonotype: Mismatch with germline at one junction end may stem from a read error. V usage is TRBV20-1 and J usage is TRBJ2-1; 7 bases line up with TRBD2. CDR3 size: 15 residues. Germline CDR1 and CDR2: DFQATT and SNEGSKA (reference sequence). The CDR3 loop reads CSARSGISSYSEQFF. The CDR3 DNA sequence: TGCAGTGCTAGAAGCGGGATAAGCTCCTACAGTGAGCAGTTCTTC.

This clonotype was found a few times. This chain's CDR3 is CSVRTSGRAYTQYF. CDR3 sequence (DNA): TGCAGCGTAAGGACTAGCGGGAGGGCCTATACGCAGTATTTT. J is TRBJ2-3 and V is TRBV29-1, with 15 positions matching TRBD2. The CDR3 length is 14 residues. The germline V gene encodes CDR1 SQVTM and CDR2 ANQGSEA. V was pared by 6 bases and J by 7 bases, with 5 bases of the junction left unmatched.

DNA of the CDR3: TGTGCCAGCAGCCGATGGACTAGCGGGGACACAGATACGCAGTATTTT. Amino acids: CASSRWTSGDTDTQYF. The genes are TRBV3-1 and TRBJ2-3, with 12 nucleotides matching TRBD2. Germline CDR1 reads LGHDT; CDR2 reads YNNKEL (reference sequence). The CDR3 loop spans 16 amino acids. V lost 4 bases to trimming and J lost 2 bases; unmatched junction nucleotides: 4.

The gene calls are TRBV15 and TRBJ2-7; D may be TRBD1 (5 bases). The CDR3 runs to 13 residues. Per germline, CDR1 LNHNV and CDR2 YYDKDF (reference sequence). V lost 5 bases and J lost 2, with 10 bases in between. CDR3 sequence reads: CATSDRQTYEQYF. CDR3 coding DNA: TGTGCCACCAGCGATCGACAGACCTACGAGCAGTACTTC.